Listed here are 32 T cell receptor beta chains from one sample, sequenced in a study of type 1 regulatory T cells. TCRdb fed the reads into MiXCR, producing one record per CDR3 protein. The sample includes 55,000 to 65,000 distinct CDR3 sequences, 62% of them seen just once. No antigens are known for them. Material: cultured non-Tr1 T cells, either the whole culture or a sorted T cell fraction (not recorded which). The source of these receptors is a human donor in good health.

The rearrangement uses TRBV10-3 and TRBJ1-2; 7 nucleotides agree with TRBD1. This CDR3 contains 12 residues. J was trimmed by 9 bases and V by 2 bases; bases with no gene match: 3. CDR1 ENHRY and CDR2 SYGVKD come from the germline V gene. The CDR3 loop is CAISEDRVSYTF. CDR3 bases: TGTGCCATCAGTGAGGACAGGGTTAGCTACACCTTC.

Concerning this clonotype itself: It is unclear where the CDR3 begins or ends on the DNA, so no DNA is shown, and the CDR3 is as TCRdb lists it. V usage is TRBV7-2 and J usage is TRBJ2-3; the D call TRBD2 from the table was never checked on the DNA. The CDR3 region is 16 residues in length, termini included. In germline, CDR1 is SGHTA, CDR2 FQGNSA. CDR3 residues: CASILGLAGGADTQYF.

The rearrangement uses TRBV20-1 and TRBJ2-1, with 9 bases identical to TRBD1. The CDR3 loop spans 17 amino acids. The germline V gene has CDR1 DFQATT and CDR2 SNEGSKA (reference sequence). V shed 1 base, J shed 1 base, and the junction held 8 bases outside the gene matches. For the CDR3, the DNA is TGCAGTGCTAGAGCCGAACAGGGGGCGGGGTCCTACAATGAGCAGTTCTTC. It codes for CSARAEQGAGSYNEQFF.

The chain has TRBV10-3 and TRBJ2-2, with 9 bases lining up with TRBD2. The ends lost 3 bases at V and 4 bases at J; junction bases unmatched: 3. The CDR3 loop spans 15 amino acids. The V gene's germline CDR1 is ENHRY and CDR2 SYGVKD. CDR3 sequence: CAISEAAGGTGELFF. CDR3 nucleotide sequence: TGTGCCATCAGTGAAGCAGCGGGAGGCACCGGGGAGCTGTTTTTT.

The chain has TRBV20-1 and TRBJ2-7, with a weak D call TRBD2 (5 bases). Looked up from germline, CDR1 is DFQATT and CDR2 is SNEGSKA (reference sequence). CDR3 length: 16 residues. V was clipped by 4 bases and J by 4 bases, with 23 bases between them. The CDR3 sequence: CSAKPPPQRILYEQYF. The CDR3 nucleotides read TGCAGTGCTAAGCCCCCCCCCCAGCGGATCCTTTACGAGCAGTACTTC.

The chain is built from TRBV28 and TRBJ2-1; D might be TRBD2 (6 bases). The germline CDR1 and CDR2 sequences are MDHEN and SYDVKM. Trimming stripped 5 bases from V and 9 bases from J, with 20 bases between. The CDR3 length is 15 residues. In DNA form, the CDR3 reads TGTGCCAGCAGTCGGGGGAGTTTGGGGGTGGGTGAGCAGTTCTTC. It codes for CASSRGSLGVGEQFF.

The V and J genes are TRBV18 and TRBJ2-3; a possible D gene is TRBD2 (5 bases). V lost 8 bases to trimming and J lost 4 bases, with 16 bases between them. The germline CDR1 and CDR2 sequences are KGHSH and LQKENI. The CDR3 loop spans 14 amino acids. The CDR3 bases are TGTGCCAGCACAACAGTTGGGAGCGCAGATACGCAGTATTTT. The encoded protein is CASTTVGSADTQYF.

This rearrangement joins TRBV4-1 to TRBJ1-1; 9 positions agree with TRBD1. CDR1 and CDR2 from the germline V gene are MGHRA and YSYEKL. The CDR3 totals 13 residues. Trimming cost V 0 bases and J 8 bases; bases outside gene matches: 1. In DNA, the CDR3 is TGCGCCAGCAGCCAAGACGGGACAGGGGAAGCTTTCTTT. It encodes CASSQDGTGEAFF.

This chain joins TRBV28 and TRBJ2-1, with D tentatively TRBD1 (5 bases). CDR1 is MDHEN and CDR2 is SYDVKM in the germline V gene. The CDR3 is 12 amino acids. With 5 bases removed from V and 7 bases from J, the gap between germline ends came to 9 bases. The DNA for the CDR3 is TGTGCCAGCAGTACCTCAGGGAATGAGCAGTTCTTC. Its translation is CASSTSGNEQFF.

The V gene is TRBV7-3, the J gene TRBJ2-1; 16 bases are shared with TRBD2. The trim removed 5 bases at V and 7 bases at J, leaving 8 bases unmatched. The CDR3 runs to 17 residues. CDR1 is SGHTA, CDR2 FQGTGA, per germline. The CDR3 spells CASSAGTSGRAMNEQFF. CDR3 DNA: TGTGCCAGCAGCGCCGGGACTAGCGGGAGGGCCATGAATGAGCAGTTCTTC.

The chain carries TRBV5-1 and TRBJ2-7; 12 nucleotides match TRBD2. Germline-derived CDR1 and CDR2 are SGHRS and YFSETQ. The CDR3 loop spans 16 amino acids. The trim removed 0 bases at V and 6 bases at J, leaving 7 bases unmatched. CDR3 region: CASSLAKLAGGGEQYF. CDR3 nucleotides: TGCGCCAGCAGCTTGGCAAAACTAGCGGGAGGAGGCGAGCAGTACTTC.

The chain employs TRBV15 and TRBJ1-2; the D gene is possibly TRBD1 (6 bases). Trimming cost V 0 bases and J 8 bases, with 25 bases left between them. The V gene's germline CDR1 is LNHNV and CDR2 YYDKDF (reference sequence). This CDR3 region has 18 residues. The CDR3 spells CATSRDTRTVGMEDGYTF. The CDR3 DNA reads TGTGCCACCAGCAGAGATACCAGGACAGTGGGGATGGAAGACGGCTACACCTTC.

The gene calls are TRBV28 and TRBJ1-1, with D tentatively TRBD1 (6 bases). Trimming cost V 6 bases and J 3 bases, with 14 bases left between them. The CDR3 has 14 residues. CDR1 is MDHEN, CDR2 SYDVKM, per germline. In nucleotides, the CDR3 is TGTGCCAGCAGGGTATGGGGGGCGGACACTGAAGCTTTCTTT. Protein sequence: CASRVWGADTEAFF.

This sequence joins TRBV12-3 or TRBV12-4 and TRBJ1-5; D not certain. CDR3 length equals 13 residues. Deletions cut 4 bases from V and 0 bases from J, with 4 bases between. The CDR3 sequence is CASSSFSNQPQHF. DNA of the CDR3: TGTGCCAGCAGTTCCTTTAGCAATCAGCCCCAGCATTTT.

V is TRBV5-1 and J is TRBJ1-4; no clear D gene. The CDR3 runs 14 residues. Trimming cost V 0 bases and J 0 bases, with 3 bases left between them. CDR1 SGHRS and CDR2 YFSETQ come from the germline V gene. The CDR3 is CASSLGATNEKLFF. The CDR3 DNA sequence: TGCGCCAGCAGCTTGGGCGCAACTAATGAAAAACTGTTTTTT. The variable domain in full, with the rest retrieved from reference TRBV5-1 and TRBJ1-4, is KAGVTQTPRYLIKTRGQQVTLSCSPISGHRSVSWYQQTPGQGLQFLFEYFSETQRNKGNFPGRFSGRQFSNSRSEMNVSTLELGDSALYLCASSLGATNEKLFFGSGTQLSVL.

The chain couples TRBV7-2 to TRBJ2-3; D is perhaps TRBD1 or TRBD2 (6 bases each). V dropped 3 bases and J dropped 6 bases, with 19 bases sitting between them. Germline V lookup: CDR1 SGHTA, CDR2 FQGNSA. The CDR3 contains 16 residues. CDR3 amino acids: CASSFGQGQGRDTQYF. CDR3 nucleotide sequence: TGTGCCAGCAGCTTCGGGCAGGGCCAGGGGAGGGATACGCAGTATTTT.

The chain recombines TRBV20-1 with TRBJ2-1, with D possibly TRBD2 on 6 matching bases. This CDR3 has 15 residues. The germline V and J ends were trimmed by 4 bases and 7 bases, with 20 bases remaining between them. The V gene's germline CDR1 is DFQATT and CDR2 SNEGSKA (reference sequence). CDR3 coding DNA: TGCAGTGCTAAACCCGGCGGGATGAGTATGAATGAGCAGTTCTTC. This gives the protein CSAKPGGMSMNEQFF.

This sequence joins TRBV18 and TRBJ1-2; D gene ambiguous. The V gene lost 2 bases and the J gene lost 3 bases, with 1 base spanning the gap. The CDR3 is made up of 11 amino acids. Germline-derived CDR1 and CDR2 are KGHSH and LQKENI. The CDR3 DNA is TGTGCCAGCTCACCAGACTATGGCTACACCTTC. Its translation: CASSPDYGYTF. Full variable domain (outside the CDR3, taken from reference TRBV18 and TRBJ1-2): NAGVMQNPRHLVRRRGQEARLRCSPMKGHSHVYWYRQLPEEGLKFMVYLQKENIIDESGMPKERFSAEFPKEGPSILRIQQVVRGDSAAYFCASSPDYGYTFGSGTRLTVV.

The rearrangement uses TRBV20-1 and TRBJ2-2, with 11 nucleotides matching TRBD2. The CDR3 covers 15 residues. Germline CDR1 DFQATT, CDR2 SNEGSKA (reference sequence). The V and J ends lost 6 bases and 2 bases, in that order; junction bases with no gene match: 5. CDR3 coding DNA: TGCAGTGCGTCAAGACTAGCGGGAAACACCGGGGAGCTGTTTTTT. Amino acids: CSASRLAGNTGELFF.

This clonotype was observed a handful of times. CDR3 region: CSARVPSGIYEQFF. CDR3 bases: TGCAGTGCTAGGGTGCCTAGCGGGATCTATGAGCAGTTCTTC. This rearrangement joins TRBV20-1 to TRBJ2-1; TRBD2 matches at 9 bases. The CDR3 runs to 14 residues. The V gene's germline CDR1 is DFQATT and CDR2 SNEGSKA (reference sequence). After removal of 3 bases from V and 8 bases from J, the junction contained 8 bases not matched to a gene.

This clonotype was observed a few times. V and J are TRBV20-1 and TRBJ2-7, with D perhaps matching TRBD1 (5 bases). Trimming cost V 3 bases and J 5 bases, with 11 bases left between them. Per germline, CDR1 DFQATT and CDR2 SNEGSKA (reference sequence). This CDR3 is built from 12 residues. The CDR3: CSASPRADEQYF. The CDR3 DNA is TGCAGTGCTAGTCCCAGGGCCGACGAGCAGTACTTC.

The chain carries TRBV24-1 and TRBJ2-2; 10 bases map to TRBD2. The CDR3 runs to 18 residues. From germline, CDR1 is KGHDR and CDR2 SFDVKD. V shed 1 base and J 2 bases; nucleotides not matched to a gene: 6. CDR3 loop: CATSDFSSGRVNTGELFF. The CDR3 DNA is TGTGCCACCAGTGATTTTTCTAGCGGGAGAGTTAACACCGGGGAGCTGTTTTTT.

The chain couples TRBV18 to TRBJ1-5; tentative D call: TRBD1 (6 bases). With 3 bases removed from V and 6 bases from J, the gap between germline ends came to 15 bases. This CDR3 is 15 amino acids long. Germline CDR1 is KGHSH and CDR2 is LQKENI. The DNA for the CDR3 is TGTGCCAGCTCACCTTCACAGGGAGGGACTCAGCCCCAGCATTTT. It is translated as CASSPSQGGTQPQHF.

The chain links TRBV28 to TRBJ2-2; a weak D match, TRBD2 (6 bases). Between the trimmed V and J ends, which lost 6 bases and 2 bases, there was a span of 19 bases. The germline V gene encodes CDR1 MDHEN and CDR2 SYDVKM. The CDR3 is made up of 17 amino acids. The CDR3 DNA reads TGTGCCAGCAGAAATCCCGTAGGGACTCCTAACACCGGGGAGCTGTTTTTT. This sequence encodes CASRNPVGTPNTGELFF.

This clonotype was detected only a few times. The rearrangement joins TRBV6-5 to TRBJ2-2, with TRBD2 identical over 12 bases. Germline CDR1 and CDR2: MNHEY and SVGAGI. V dropped 4 bases and J dropped 4; count of bases not matched to a gene: 7. The CDR3 spans 17 residues. The CDR3 reads CASSSPQLAGGTGELFF. CDR3 in DNA: TGTGCCAGCAGTTCTCCTCAACTAGCGGGAGGCACCGGGGAGCTGTTTTTT.

The sample holds a few counts of this clonotype. The chain links TRBV5-1 to TRBJ2-7; possible D gene TRBD2, 6 bases. The CDR3 length is 16 residues. V was pared by 1 base and J by 2 bases, with 16 bases between. Germline CDR1 reads SGHRS; CDR2 reads YFSETQ. For the CDR3, the DNA is TGCGCCAGCAGCTTGATCCTTAGCGGTATTGCCTACGAGCAGTACTTC. Translation gives CASSLILSGIAYEQYF.

J is TRBJ2-1 and V is TRBV30; the match to TRBD2 covers 15 bases. Germline trimming cut 3 bases from V and 9 bases from J; bases unmatched to any gene: 9. CDR3 length: 16 residues. The V gene's germline CDR1 is GTSNPN and CDR2 SVGIG (reference sequence). The CDR3 DNA reads TGTGCCTGGAGCCACGCAGGGGGACTAGCGGGAGGTGAGCAGTTCTTC. It yields the protein CAWSHAGGLAGGEQFF.

This clonotype has only a few counts. In nucleotides, the CDR3 is TGCGCCAGCAGCGAACCCACAGGACTCTATGGCTACACCTTC. Its translation: CASSEPTGLYGYTF. The chain carries TRBV5-1 and TRBJ1-2; perhaps TRBD1 as D (5 bases). Deletions cut 4 bases from V and 4 bases from J, with 14 bases between. Germline V gene sequence: CDR1 SGHRS, CDR2 YFSETQ. CDR3 length: 14 residues.

As for this clonotype: At one end, the junction sequence differs from germline, possibly due to a read error. The chain recombines TRBV2 with TRBJ1-2, with TRBD1 matching 8 bases. CDR1 is SNHLY and CDR2 is FYNNEI in the germline V gene. This CDR3 has 14 amino acids. CDR3 bases: TGTGCCAGTCATACCCAACGGACAGGGAATGGTTACACCTTC. Translation gives CASHTQRTGNGYTF.

Here the CDR3 reads CASSLTGGSYGYTF. The CDR3 nucleotides read TGTGCCAGCAGTCTGACAGGGGGCAGCTATGGCTACACCTTC. The chain carries TRBV12-3 or TRBV12-4 and TRBJ1-2; TRBD1 agrees at 10 bases. The CDR3 is made up of 14 amino acids. The trim removed 5 bases at V and 4 bases at J, leaving 4 bases unmatched.

The rearrangement links TRBV28 to TRBJ2-7; a possible D gene is TRBD1 (6 bases). CDR1 is MDHEN, CDR2 SYDVKM, per germline. CDR3 length: 12 amino acids. Trimming took off 6 bases at V and 4 bases at J, with 10 bases between the two ends. The DNA for the CDR3 is TGTGCCAGCAGCTGGGGGCGTTACGAGCAGTACTTC. Translation gives CASSWGRYEQYF.

V usage is TRBV6-1 and J usage is TRBJ2-1; D call uncertain. Germline-derived CDR1 and CDR2 are MNHNS and SASEGT. This CDR3 contains 12 residues. The ends were cut back, 1 base at V and 9 bases at J, with 7 bases in the middle. Here the CDR3 reads CASSEGWAEQFF. In DNA form, the CDR3 reads TGTGCCAGCAGTGAAGGTTGGGCTGAGCAGTTCTTC.